This T cell receptor beta chain was recorded in a study of T cells in localized non-small cell lung cancer. Study findings and constraints: Appearance in adjacent lung was seen for a median around 60 of the top 100 tumor clones.

Germline V gene data show CDR1 as SEHNR and CDR2 as FQNEAQ (reference sequence). V lost 5 bases, J lost 2 bases, and 13 bases lay in between. This CDR3 has 15 residues. Some clones are missing from TCRdb's copy, which holds only in-frame ones; the method was immunoSEQ multiplex PCR. Of tens of thousands of clones listed, around 85% are singletons. On this clone itself: The antigen remains unidentified.

Sample: peripheral blood, taken before any cancer treatment. V is TRBV7-9 and J is TRBJ1-3; the D gene is possibly TRBD1 (6 bases). The clonotype comes from a man aged 35 to 70 with stage I lung adenocarcinoma. The CDR3 protein is CASSPSGGTGNTIYF. DNA for the CDR3: TGTGCCAGCAGCCCTTCCGGGGGCACTGGAAACACCATATATTTT.